The 23 T cell receptor beta chains below all came from one sample that was sequenced in a study of blood T cell repertoires in COVID-19. This table comes from immunoSEQ multiplex PCR, and its TCRdb copy is limited to in-frame clones, with some not included. This sample has approximately 200,000 clones, with about 83% found just once. The sequencing sample was made of peripheral blood. The receptors stem from a man aged 55 to 70 who had recovered from COVID-19.

The J gene is TRBJ1-1, the V gene TRBV5-5; D is unresolved. CDR1 and CDR2 (germline): SGHKS, YYEKEE (reference sequence). V was clipped by 4 bases and J by 5 bases, with 6 bases between them. The CDR3 runs 11 residues. In nucleotides, the CDR3 is TGTGCCAGCAGCGTGAGGACTGAAGCTTTCTTT. It translates to CASSVRTEAFF.

J is TRBJ1-2 and V is TRBV18; tentatively, D is TRBD1 (5 bases). The CDR3 is made up of 13 amino acids. Per the germline V gene, CDR1 is KGHSH and CDR2 is LQKENI. V was shortened by 2 bases and J by 6 bases, with 10 bases between the two germline ends. In DNA, the CDR3 is TGTGCCAGCTCACCAGCGGGGGTAGATGGCTACACCTTC. Residues: CASSPAGVDGYTF. The full variable domain, with the rest looked up from reference TRBV18 and TRBJ1-2, is NAGVMQNPRHLVRRRGQEARLRCSPMKGHSHVYWYRQLPEEGLKFMVYLQKENIIDESGMPKERFSAEFPKEGPSILRIQQVVRGDSAAYFCASSPAGVDGYTFGSGTRLTVV.

The CDR3 nucleotides read TGTGCCAGCAGCCCGGGAGATGTGCCACCCCGGGAGACCCAGTACTTC. Translating it yields CASSPGDVPPRETQYF. V gene TRBV11-2 combines with J gene TRBJ2-5, with D maybe TRBD2 (6 bases). Germline CDR1 and CDR2: SGHAT and FQNNGV. V gave up 5 bases and J gave up 5 bases, with 21 bases separating them. The CDR3 sequence is 16 residues long.

In its sample, this clone was seen a few times. The V gene is TRBV2, the J gene TRBJ2-3; the D gene is possibly TRBD1 (6 bases). Trimming stripped 10 bases from V and 9 bases from J, with 20 bases between. The CDR3 covers 13 residues. Germline V lookup: CDR1 SNHLY, CDR2 FYNNEI. The CDR3 loop reads CANSGQSTRTQYF. The CDR3 bases are TGTGCCAACTCCGGACAGAGCACAAGGACGCAGTATTTT.

On this clone: A junction end diverges from the germline sequence, so it may reflect a read error. The chain recombines TRBV23-1 with TRBJ2-7; weak D call: TRBD2 (6 bases). TRBV23-1 is sorted into the ORF group, with uncertain function. The CDR3 extends over 12 amino acids. CDR3: CASTAMFRSGDF. In DNA, the CDR3 is TGCGCCAGCACGGCAATGTTTAGGTCGGGGGACTTC.

The CDR3 region is CASSSLRVGGELFF. The CDR3, as DNA: TGTGCCAGCAGTTCCCTTCGGGTAGGCGGGGAGCTGTTTTTT. The rearrangement joins TRBV27 to TRBJ2-2; D call uncertain. V was trimmed by 4 bases and J by 7 bases, leaving 13 bases between them. The germline V gene encodes CDR1 MNHEY and CDR2 SMNVEV (reference sequence). CDR3 length: 14 amino acids.

The chain recombines TRBV10-3 with TRBJ2-7; no definite D call. The germline V gene has CDR1 ENHRY and CDR2 SYGVKD. Trimming cost V 3 bases and J 2 bases, with 8 bases left between them. The CDR3 spans 13 residues. The CDR3 here is CAISEAIPYEQYF. The CDR3, as DNA: TGTGCCATCAGTGAAGCTATCCCCTACGAGCAGTACTTC.

V and J are TRBV11-3 and TRBJ1-2; D is perhaps TRBD1 (6 bases). Germline CDR1 is SGHNT and CDR2 is YENEEA. The CDR3 runs 17 residues. The ends were cut back, 0 bases at V and 4 bases at J, with 18 bases in the middle. The CDR3 loop is CASSLESGVRGSYGYTF. CDR3 nucleotide sequence: TGTGCCAGCAGCTTAGAGAGTGGCGTCAGGGGATCCTATGGCTACACCTTC.

This chain joins TRBV3-1 (or the pseudogene TRBV3-2) and TRBJ2-5; 7 bases align to TRBD2. Germline CDR1 is LGHDT and CDR2 is YNNKEL (reference sequence). Trimming cost V 11 bases and J 4 bases; bases outside gene matches: 4. The CDR3 length is 11 residues. Here the CDR3 DNA reads TGTGCCTGGGGGGGTGGAGAGACCCAGTACTTC. Translation gives CAWGGGETQYF.

This clone was counted once. In nucleotides, the CDR3 is TGCGCCAGCAGCCATGACATCCTCCGGACTGAAGCTTTCTTT. Translation: CASSHDILRTEAFF. The rearrangement links TRBV4-3 to TRBJ1-1, with D uncertain. Germline CDR1 reads LGHNA; CDR2 reads YSLEER. The CDR3 runs 14 residues. Trimming removed 3 bases from V and 5 bases from J, with 13 bases in between.

The chain couples TRBV5-6 to TRBJ1-4, with D tentatively TRBD1 (6 bases). This CDR3 contains 14 residues. Germline V gene sequence: CDR1 SGHDT, CDR2 YYEEEE. V gave up 5 bases and J gave up 2 bases, with 10 bases separating them. The CDR3 DNA is TGTGCCAGCAGTTCAGGGGCCACTAATGAAAAACTGTTTTTT. The encoded protein is CASSSGATNEKLFF.

The V and J genes are TRBV10-3 and TRBJ2-5; unclear D gene. Trimming shortened V by 2 bases and J by 0 bases, and 16 bases separated the two germline ends. CDR1 and CDR2 (germline): ENHRY, SYGVKD. CDR3 length equals 17 residues. Here the CDR3 reads CAISEPVSAGYQETQYF. The CDR3 region has the DNA TGTGCCATCAGTGAGCCGGTATCTGCAGGCTACCAAGAGACCCAGTACTTC.

A single count supports this clone. V and J are TRBV7-2 and TRBJ2-1; 11 nucleotides line up with TRBD2. Germline-derived CDR1 and CDR2 are SGHTA and FQGNSA. With V trimmed by 6 bases and J by 15 bases, 16 bases remained unmatched. The CDR3 totals 15 residues. This CDR3 is CASRHGATSGARGFF. CDR3 in DNA: TGTGCCAGCAGACACGGAGCGACTAGCGGGGCCCGGGGGTTCTTC.

The chain has TRBV18 and TRBJ2-6; the D is unclear. Germline CDR1 and CDR2: KGHSH and LQKENI. With 3 bases removed from V and 0 bases from J, the gap between germline ends came to 3 bases. The CDR3 loop spans 14 amino acids. The CDR3 DNA is TGTGCCAGCTCACCTCTCTCTGGGGCCAACGTCCTGACTTTC. It yields the protein CASSPLSGANVLTF.

The chain employs TRBV9 and TRBJ2-2; 12 positions agree with TRBD2. This CDR3 region has 17 residues. After removal of 1 base from V and 2 bases from J, the junction contained 3 bases not matched to a gene. Germline V gene lookup returns CDR1 SGDLS and CDR2 YYNGEE. CDR3 sequence reads: CASSVRTSGVNTGELFF. The CDR3 DNA is TGTGCCAGCAGCGTAAGGACTAGCGGGGTAAACACCGGGGAGCTGTTTTTT.

There are a few counts of this clone. This chain joins TRBV28 and TRBJ1-4; 10 nucleotides align to TRBD1. The CDR3 consists of 15 residues. Germline trimming cut 4 bases from V and 7 bases from J; bases unmatched to any gene: 6. Germline V lookup: CDR1 MDHEN, CDR2 SYDVKM. The CDR3 nucleotides are TGTGCCAGCAGTTCCGGGACAGGGGCTGGTGAAAAACTGTTTTTT. Its translation: CASSSGTGAGEKLFF.

The rearrangement joins TRBV6-6 to TRBJ2-3, with D maybe TRBD2 (7 bases). Germline values: CDR1 MNHNY, CDR2 SVGAGI (reference sequence). Trimming shortened V by 10 bases and J by 5 bases, and 10 bases separated the two germline ends. This CDR3 comprises 11 residues. CDR3 amino acids: CAIRGGDTQYF. The CDR3 nucleotides read TGTGCCATAAGGGGGGGAGATACGCAGTATTTT.

The rearrangement joins TRBV19 to TRBJ2-1, with TRBD1 identical over 9 bases. This CDR3 is 19 amino acids long. V was pared by 5 bases and J by 5 bases, with 19 bases of the junction left unmatched. Per the germline V gene, CDR1 is LNHDA and CDR2 is SQIVND (reference sequence). The CDR3 reads CASSLESIAGTGSNNEQFF. The CDR3, as DNA: TGTGCCAGTAGTTTGGAATCAATAGCTGGGACAGGGTCGAACAATGAGCAGTTCTTC.

The rearrangement uses TRBV24-1 and TRBJ1-1; the D gene is possibly TRBD1 (5 bases). Germline values: CDR1 KGHDR, CDR2 SFDVKD. The CDR3 runs 13 residues. V dropped 9 bases and J dropped 1 base, with 11 bases sitting between them. CDR3 region: CATAQTANTEAFF. CDR3 sequence (DNA): TGTGCCACCGCTCAGACAGCGAACACTGAAGCTTTCTTT.

The rearrangement joins TRBV5-1 to TRBJ2-2, with a possible D match to TRBD2 (5 bases). Trimming took 3 bases from V and 6 from J, leaving 18 bases between them. The CDR3 extends over 16 amino acids. The germline CDR1 and CDR2 sequences are SGHRS and YFSETQ. CDR3 sequence (DNA): TGCGCCAGCAGCTCTGGGTGGGTAGCGAGGTCCGGGGAGCTGTTTTTT. Translating it yields CASSSGWVARSGELFF.

The chain uses TRBV5-1 and TRBJ1-2; TRBD1 is a possible D gene (5 bases). The CDR3 contains 14 residues. Trimming took off 4 bases at V and 0 bases at J, with 10 bases between the two ends. Germline V lookup: CDR1 SGHRS, CDR2 YFSETQ. The CDR3 region is CASSLPTANYGYTF. For the CDR3, the DNA is TGCGCCAGCAGCCTACCGACAGCTAACTATGGCTACACCTTC.

Worth noting for this clone: Other DNA sequences from this sample encode an identical CDR3 as well. The chain is built from TRBV28 and TRBJ2-7; the D is unclear. In germline, CDR1 is MDHEN, CDR2 SYDVKM. CDR3 length: 13 residues. V gave up 4 bases and J gave up 3 bases, with 10 bases separating them. The CDR3 here is CASSSGQNYEQYF. CDR3 DNA: TGTGCCAGCAGTTCTGGGCAGAACTACGAGCAGTACTTC.

The rearrangement uses TRBV6-4 and TRBJ2-3; D is unclear. Germline V lookup: CDR1 MRHNA, CDR2 SNTAGT. The CDR3 spans 15 residues. Deletions cut 0 bases from V and 6 bases from J, with 13 bases between. The CDR3 nucleotides are TGTGCCAGCAGTGACTCGGCTAGTAGTGGGGATACGCAGTATTTT. Translating gives CASSDSASSGDTQYF.